What follows describes a single T cell receptor beta chain. Antigen unknown. The data stem from a study of T-cell memory formation after mild COVID-19. Study details: Largely, the TCR clusters proved donor specific.

Study-level points and caveats: Day 15 to 85 contractors were CD4/CD8 balanced; later expanders leaned CD4+.

The germline V gene has CDR1 LGHNA and CDR2 YSLEER. CDR3 size: 17 residues. Trimming cost V 2 bases and J 3 bases; bases outside gene matches: 8. TCR alpha and TCR beta cDNA libraries with sample barcodes and UMIs came from 5'RACE using constant-segment primers. A single record per CDR3 protein comes from TCRdb applying MiXCR to the 5' RACE reads. The table has hundreds of thousands of distinct CDR3 sequences, less than 25% seen once. The sequence derives from an adult woman who had mild COVID-19 (a few samples of this study predate the infection). Cell type and time point are not known. Sequencing was carried out using PBMCs or a T cell subset sorted from them (not recorded which). V and J are TRBV4-3 and TRBJ2-7; TRBD2 matches 12 bases. The CDR3, as DNA: TGCGCCAGCAGCCAAACCCGACTAGCGGGAGAGAACTACGAGCAGTACTTC. It yields the protein CASSQTRLAGENYEQYF.